This T cell receptor (beta chain) was captured by sequencing in a study of early T cells in non-severe SARS-CoV-2 infection. Background on the study: Alpha and beta chains were unpaired, from unsorted whole-blood bulk RNA.

Tagging with unique molecular identifiers was applied to individual cDNA molecules. TCRdb itself ran the 5' RACE reads through MiXCR, one entry per CDR3 protein. The table records almost 85,000 distinct CDR3 sequences, around 10% of them present only once. About this clonotype: Its antigen is as yet unknown.

V lost 4 bases, J lost 0 bases, and 26 bases lay in between. Germline loops: CDR1 SGDLS, CDR2 YYNGEE. The CDR3 is 19 residues long. The study's findings and limits: Anti-spike CD8 responses were favored in VDJdb matching, and private and CD4 specificities were missed.

The chain is built from TRBV9 and TRBJ2-7; D may be TRBD1 (6 bases). The TCR originated in an adult who was a healthcare worker with PCR-confirmed SARS-CoV-2 infection or an uninfected control (not recorded which). The sequenced sample was whole blood. The CDR3 here is CASSPRGGWQDFDSYEQYF. The DNA for the CDR3 is TGTGCCAGCAGCCCAAGAGGGGGATGGCAGGACTTCGACTCCTACGAGCAGTACTTC.